The present entry profiles one T cell receptor (beta chain) with its context. The germline gives CDR1 SGHVS, CDR2 FNYEAQ. Trimming pared 2 bases from V and 1 base from J, leaving 11 bases between. The CDR3 runs to 16 residues. Specified time point: sample taken at primary tumor resection. The study sequenced unsorted whole RNA from tumor, nontumor lung or frozen PBMC. This record comes from a study of spatial heterogeneity in lung cancer. TCRdb re-called the 5' RACE reads with MiXCR, one entry per CDR3 protein. The table records 40,000 to 55,000 distinct CDR3 sequences, approximately 14% of them present only once.

The sequence was obtained from a male donor with early-stage non-small cell lung cancer. V is TRBV7-6 and J is TRBJ2-2; D is ambiguous. The sample in question was PBMCs, obtained at surgery. The CDR3 loop reads CASSLQLGRNTGELFF. The DNA for the CDR3 is TGTGCCAGCAGCTTACAGCTGGGCCGGAACACCGGGGAGCTGTTTTTT.